This is a list of T cell receptor beta chains from one sample in a study of early T cells in non-severe SARS-CoV-2 infection. TCRdb re-analysed the 5' RACE reads in MiXCR, keeping a single row per CDR3 protein. The profile shows about 86,000 distinct CDR3 sequences, 13% to 15% of them singletons. Sample: whole blood. The receptors were sampled from an adult who was a healthcare worker with PCR-confirmed SARS-CoV-2 infection or an uninfected control (not recorded which). CDR3s include the opening cysteine and the closing phenylalanine or tryptophan. The order of the fields is J gene, V gene, clone size, D gene, CDR3 protein, CDR3 DNA. The D gene is left open where the match is weak. The size entry is marked missing in some rows and otherwise reads once, few, many or a size class.

j_call: TRBJ2-5; v_call: TRBV6-1; clone_size: -; d_call: -; cdr3_aa: CASVWDRETQYF; cdr3_nt: TGTGCCAGCGTATGGGATCGTGAGACCCAGTACTTC
j_call: TRBJ2-5; v_call: TRBV5-1; clone_size: -; d_call: TRBD2; cdr3_aa: CASTTSGLQETQYF; cdr3_nt: TGCGCCAGCACGACTAGCGGTCTCCAAGAGACCCAGTACTTC
j_call: TRBJ1-6; v_call: TRBV6-5; clone_size: -; d_call: -; cdr3_aa: CASKVFDSYNSPLHF; cdr3_nt: TGTGCCAGCAAGGTGTTCGACTCCTATAATTCACCCCTCCACTTT
j_call: TRBJ2-6; v_call: TRBV11-2; clone_size: -; d_call: -; cdr3_aa: CVSSLVYSGANVLTF; cdr3_nt: TGTGTCAGCAGCTTAGTGTACTCTGGGGCCAACGTCCTGACTTTC
j_call: TRBJ2-2; v_call: TRBV11-2; clone_size: few; d_call: -; cdr3_aa: CASSPGLAWGTGELFF; cdr3_nt: TGTGCCAGCAGCCCCGGGCTAGCGTGGGGCACCGGGGAGCTGTTTTTT
j_call: TRBJ2-1; v_call: TRBV6-2/TRBV6-3; clone_size: few; d_call: TRBD2; cdr3_aa: CASSPRTSGVSYNEQFF; cdr3_nt: TGTGCCAGCAGTCCGCGGACTAGCGGGGTCTCCTACAATGAGCAGTTCTTC
j_call: TRBJ2-1; v_call: TRBV7-8; clone_size: -; d_call: TRBD2; cdr3_aa: CASSPNPPSGALGLFSFF; cdr3_nt: TGTGCCAGCAGCCCCAATCCCCCTAGCGGGGCCCTGGGGTTGTTTTCGTTCTTC
j_call: TRBJ1-3; v_call: TRBV20-1; clone_size: -; d_call: -; cdr3_aa: CSAWDGPGNTIYF; cdr3_nt: TGCAGTGCCTGGGACGGCCCTGGAAACACCATATATTTT
j_call: TRBJ2-7; v_call: TRBV18; clone_size: -; d_call: -; cdr3_aa: CASSQIKVSGSYEQYF; cdr3_nt: TGTGCCAGCTCACAAATTAAGGTCTCGGGATCCTACGAGCAGTACTTC
j_call: TRBJ2-7; v_call: TRBV7-9; clone_size: -; d_call: TRBD1; cdr3_aa: CASSPTARGPYEQYF; cdr3_nt: TGTGCCAGCAGCCCCACCGCCAGGGGGCCGTACGAGCAGTACTTC
j_call: TRBJ2-3; v_call: TRBV7-8; clone_size: -; d_call: TRBD2; cdr3_aa: CASSLRTSGSSDTQYF; cdr3_nt: TGTGCCAGCAGCCTTCGGACTAGCGGGTCTTCAGATACGCAGTATTTT
j_call: TRBJ2-5; v_call: TRBV4-1; clone_size: -; d_call: TRBD2; cdr3_aa: CASSQTSGQETQYF; cdr3_nt: TGCGCCAGCAGCCAGACTAGCGGGCAAGAGACCCAGTACTTC
j_call: TRBJ1-6; v_call: TRBV27; clone_size: -; d_call: -; cdr3_aa: CASSWNNSPLHF; cdr3_nt: TGTGCCAGCAGTTGGAATAATTCACCCCTCCACTTT
j_call: TRBJ2-7; v_call: TRBV5-1; clone_size: -; d_call: -; cdr3_aa: CASSPVPGASHEQYF; cdr3_nt: TGCGCCAGCAGCCCGGTCCCCGGAGCCTCCCACGAGCAGTACTTC
j_call: TRBJ1-2; v_call: TRBV24-1; clone_size: many; d_call: TRBD1; cdr3_aa: CATSDSGGSGYTF; cdr3_nt: TGTGCCACCAGTGATTCAGGGGGCAGTGGCTACACCTTC
j_call: TRBJ1-2; v_call: TRBV5-6; clone_size: -; d_call: -; cdr3_aa: CASFQAGVNYGYTF; cdr3_nt: TGTGCCAGCTTCCAGGCAGGGGTCAACTATGGCTACACCTTC
j_call: TRBJ2-3; v_call: TRBV6-1; clone_size: many; d_call: TRBD2; cdr3_aa: CASSGKGLAGSTDTQYF; cdr3_nt: TGTGCCAGCAGTGGGAAGGGACTAGCGGGTTCCACAGATACGCAGTATTTT
j_call: TRBJ2-1; v_call: TRBV20-1; clone_size: few; d_call: -; cdr3_aa: CSARDASETYNEQFF; cdr3_nt: TGCAGTGCTAGAGATGCTAGCGAGACCTACAATGAGCAGTTCTTC
j_call: TRBJ2-7; v_call: TRBV20-1; clone_size: few; d_call: TRBD1; cdr3_aa: CSARDDWDRRYF; cdr3_nt: TGCAGTGCTAGAGATGATTGGGACAGGCGATACTTC
j_call: TRBJ1-1; v_call: TRBV7-9; clone_size: few; d_call: TRBD1; cdr3_aa: CASSPDREEAFF; cdr3_nt: TGTGCCAGCAGCCCCGACAGGGAAGAAGCTTTCTTT
j_call: TRBJ1-1; v_call: TRBV3-1; clone_size: many; d_call: -; cdr3_aa: CASSQVGTEAFF; cdr3_nt: TGTGCCAGCAGCCAAGTAGGAACTGAAGCTTTCTTT
j_call: TRBJ2-3; v_call: TRBV11-2; clone_size: many; d_call: TRBD2; cdr3_aa: CASRIAGTDTQYF; cdr3_nt: TGTGCCAGCAGGATAGCGGGAACAGATACGCAGTATTTT
j_call: TRBJ2-4; v_call: TRBV2; clone_size: few; d_call: -; cdr3_aa: CASTLGRGKNIQYF; cdr3_nt: TGTGCCAGCACCTTGGGCCGGGGCAAAAACATTCAGTACTTC
j_call: TRBJ2-7; v_call: TRBV20-1; clone_size: -; d_call: TRBD1; cdr3_aa: CSAQRQGYEQYF; cdr3_nt: TGCAGTGCACAAAGACAGGGCTACGAGCAGTACTTC
j_call: TRBJ2-1; v_call: TRBV7-3; clone_size: -; d_call: -; cdr3_aa: CVSSLKQTSNEQFF; cdr3_nt: TGTGTCAGCAGCTTAAAGCAGACTTCCAATGAGCAGTTCTTC
j_call: TRBJ1-2; v_call: TRBV20-1; clone_size: -; d_call: -; cdr3_aa: CSARHGYGYTF; cdr3_nt: TGCAGTGCTAGACACGGCTATGGCTACACCTTC
j_call: TRBJ1-4; v_call: TRBV7-9; clone_size: many; d_call: -; cdr3_aa: CASSPSRVGQGFEKLFF; cdr3_nt: TGTGCCAGCAGCCCCAGCCGGGTGGGTCAGGGATTCGAAAAACTGTTTTTT
j_call: TRBJ2-1; v_call: TRBV29-1; clone_size: few; d_call: -; cdr3_aa: CSVVLGRGAGIEQFF; cdr3_nt: TGCAGCGTTGTCCTGGGACGCGGGGCTGGTATTGAGCAGTTCTTC
j_call: TRBJ1-1; v_call: TRBV5-1; clone_size: -; d_call: TRBD1; cdr3_aa: CASSLGQGQRAFF; cdr3_nt: TGCGCCAGCAGTCTTGGACAGGGGCAGAGAGCTTTCTTT
j_call: TRBJ2-1; v_call: TRBV18; clone_size: -; d_call: TRBD1; cdr3_aa: CASSPRQGLYNEQFF; cdr3_nt: TGTGCCAGCTCCCCCCGACAGGGGCTCTACAATGAGCAGTTCTTC
j_call: TRBJ1-2; v_call: TRBV7-9; clone_size: many; d_call: TRBD1; cdr3_aa: CASSLEGALLHGYTF; cdr3_nt: TGTGCCAGCAGCTTAGAGGGGGCCCTTCTGCATGGCTACACCTTC
j_call: TRBJ1-5; v_call: TRBV10-2; clone_size: few; d_call: -; cdr3_aa: CASRDGGYQPQHF; cdr3_nt: TGCGCCAGCAGGGACGGAGGTTATCAGCCCCAGCATTTT
j_call: TRBJ2-7; v_call: TRBV20-1; clone_size: few; d_call: TRBD2; cdr3_aa: CSGLAGAHNLYEQYF; cdr3_nt: TGCAGTGGACTAGCGGGAGCACATAACCTCTACGAGCAGTACTTC